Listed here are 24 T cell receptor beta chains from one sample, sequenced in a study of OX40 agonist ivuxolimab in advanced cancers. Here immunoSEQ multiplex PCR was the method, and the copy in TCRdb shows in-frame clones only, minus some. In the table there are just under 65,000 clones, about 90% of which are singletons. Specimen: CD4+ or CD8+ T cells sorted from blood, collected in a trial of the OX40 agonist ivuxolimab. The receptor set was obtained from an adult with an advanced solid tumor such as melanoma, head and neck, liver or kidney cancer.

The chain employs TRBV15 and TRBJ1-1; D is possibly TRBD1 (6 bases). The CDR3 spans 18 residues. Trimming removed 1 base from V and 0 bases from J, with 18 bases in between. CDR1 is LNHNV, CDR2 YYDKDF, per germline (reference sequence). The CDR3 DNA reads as TGTGCCACCAGCAGAGCCCCCTCGTTTGGGGGGCTGAACACTGAAGCTTTCTTT. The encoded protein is CATSRAPSFGGLNTEAFF.

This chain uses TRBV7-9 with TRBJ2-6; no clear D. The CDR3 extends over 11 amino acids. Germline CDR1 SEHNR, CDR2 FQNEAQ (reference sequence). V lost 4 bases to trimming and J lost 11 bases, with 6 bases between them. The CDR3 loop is CASSYGDVLTF. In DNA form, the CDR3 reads TGTGCCAGCAGCTACGGAGACGTCCTGACTTTC.

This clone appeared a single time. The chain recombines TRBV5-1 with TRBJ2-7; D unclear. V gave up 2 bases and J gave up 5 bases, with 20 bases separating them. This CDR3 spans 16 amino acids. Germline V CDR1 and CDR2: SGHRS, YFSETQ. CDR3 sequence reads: CASSLYGSVSNHEQYF. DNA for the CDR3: TGCGCCAGCAGCTTATACGGGTCCGTTTCCAACCACGAGCAGTACTTC.

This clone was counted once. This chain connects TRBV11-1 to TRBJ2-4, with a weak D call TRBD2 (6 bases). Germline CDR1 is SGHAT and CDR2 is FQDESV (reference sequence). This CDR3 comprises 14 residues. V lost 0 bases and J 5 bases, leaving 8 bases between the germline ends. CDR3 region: CASSLAAGQNIQYF. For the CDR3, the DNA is TGTGCCAGCAGCTTAGCGGCGGGGCAAAACATTCAGTACTTC.

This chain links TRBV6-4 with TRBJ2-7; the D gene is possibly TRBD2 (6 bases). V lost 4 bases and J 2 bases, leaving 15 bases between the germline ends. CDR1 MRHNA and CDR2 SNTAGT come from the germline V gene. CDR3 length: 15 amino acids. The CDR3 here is CASSVGVGGPYEQYF. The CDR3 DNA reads TGTGCCAGCAGTGTTGGGGTGGGGGGACCCTACGAGCAGTACTTC.

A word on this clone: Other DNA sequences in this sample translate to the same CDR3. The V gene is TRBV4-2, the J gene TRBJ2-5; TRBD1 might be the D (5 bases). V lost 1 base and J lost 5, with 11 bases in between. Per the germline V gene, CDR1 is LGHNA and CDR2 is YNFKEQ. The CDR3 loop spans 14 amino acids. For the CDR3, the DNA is TGTGCCAGCAGCCAAGGCCAGGGAAAGGAGACCCAGTACTTC. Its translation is CASSQGQGKETQYF.

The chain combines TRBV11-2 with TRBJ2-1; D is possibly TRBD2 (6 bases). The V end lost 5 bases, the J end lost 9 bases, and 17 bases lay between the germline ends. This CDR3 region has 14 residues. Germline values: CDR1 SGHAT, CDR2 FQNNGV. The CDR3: CASSRDSPLGEQFF. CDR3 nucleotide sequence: TGTGCCAGCAGCCGGGACTCCCCCTTGGGTGAGCAGTTCTTC.

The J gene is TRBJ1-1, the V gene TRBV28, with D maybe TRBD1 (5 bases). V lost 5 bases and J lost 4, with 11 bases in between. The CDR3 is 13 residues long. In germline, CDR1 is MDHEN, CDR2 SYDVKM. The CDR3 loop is CASSPGGGTEAFF. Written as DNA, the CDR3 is TGTGCCAGCAGTCCTGGGGGGGGCACTGAAGCTTTCTTT.

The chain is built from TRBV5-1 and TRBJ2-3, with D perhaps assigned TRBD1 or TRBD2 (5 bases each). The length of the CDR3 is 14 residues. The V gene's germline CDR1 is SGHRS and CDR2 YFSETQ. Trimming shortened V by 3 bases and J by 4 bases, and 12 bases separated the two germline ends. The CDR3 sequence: CASSYDGGADTQYF. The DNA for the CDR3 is TGCGCCAGCAGCTACGATGGGGGAGCAGATACGCAGTATTTT. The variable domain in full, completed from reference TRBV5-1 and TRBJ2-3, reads KAGVTQTPRYLIKTRGQQVTLSCSPISGHRSVSWYQQTPGQGLQFLFEYFSETQRNKGNFPGRFSGRQFSNSRSEMNVSTLELGDSALYLCASSYDGGADTQYFGPGTRLTVL.

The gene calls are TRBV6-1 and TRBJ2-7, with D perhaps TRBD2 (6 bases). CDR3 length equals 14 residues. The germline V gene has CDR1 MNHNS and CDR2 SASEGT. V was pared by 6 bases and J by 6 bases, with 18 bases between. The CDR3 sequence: CASRAQGLIGEQYF. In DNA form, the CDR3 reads TGTGCCAGCAGGGCTCAGGGACTGATTGGCGAGCAGTACTTC.

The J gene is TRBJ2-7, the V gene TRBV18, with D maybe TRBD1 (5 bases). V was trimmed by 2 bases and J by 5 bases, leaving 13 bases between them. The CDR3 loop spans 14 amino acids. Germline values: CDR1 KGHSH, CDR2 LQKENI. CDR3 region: CASSPTGASHEQYF. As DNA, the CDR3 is TGTGCCAGCTCACCAACAGGCGCTTCTCACGAGCAGTACTTC.

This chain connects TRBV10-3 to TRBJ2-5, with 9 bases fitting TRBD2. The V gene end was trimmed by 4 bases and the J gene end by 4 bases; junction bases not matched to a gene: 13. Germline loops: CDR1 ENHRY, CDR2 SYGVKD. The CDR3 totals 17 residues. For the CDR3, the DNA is TGTGCCATCAGTGGTAGTAGCGGGAGTAATGGGGGAGAGACCCAGTACTTC. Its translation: CAISGSSGSNGGETQYF.

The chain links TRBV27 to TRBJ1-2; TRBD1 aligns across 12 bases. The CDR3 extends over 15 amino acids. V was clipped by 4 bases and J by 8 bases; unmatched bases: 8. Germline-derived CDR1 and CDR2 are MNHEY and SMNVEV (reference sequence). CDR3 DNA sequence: TGTGCCAGCAGTTCGCAGAGGGACAGGGGGCGAGGCTACACCTTC. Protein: CASSSQRDRGRGYTF.

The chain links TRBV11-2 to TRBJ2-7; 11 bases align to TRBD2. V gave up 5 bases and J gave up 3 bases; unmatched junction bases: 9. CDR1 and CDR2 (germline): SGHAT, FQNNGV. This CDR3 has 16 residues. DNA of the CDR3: TGTGCCAGCAGCCGGACCGGGACTAGCGGATTCTACGAGCAGTACTTC. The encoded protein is CASSRTGTSGFYEQYF.

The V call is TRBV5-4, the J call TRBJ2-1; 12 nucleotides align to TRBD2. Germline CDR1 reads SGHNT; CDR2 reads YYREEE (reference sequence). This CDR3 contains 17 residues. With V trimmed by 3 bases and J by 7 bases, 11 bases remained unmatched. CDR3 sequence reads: CASSSWTSGTGRNEQFF. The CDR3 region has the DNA TGTGCCAGCAGCTCTTGGACTAGCGGGACTGGTAGGAATGAGCAGTTCTTC.

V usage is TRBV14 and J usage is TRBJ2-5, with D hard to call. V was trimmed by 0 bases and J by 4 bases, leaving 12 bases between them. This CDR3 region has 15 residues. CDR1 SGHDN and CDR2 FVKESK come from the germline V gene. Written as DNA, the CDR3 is TGTGCCAGCAGCCAAGATTTACACCCCCGAGAGACCCAGTACTTC. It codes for CASSQDLHPRETQYF.

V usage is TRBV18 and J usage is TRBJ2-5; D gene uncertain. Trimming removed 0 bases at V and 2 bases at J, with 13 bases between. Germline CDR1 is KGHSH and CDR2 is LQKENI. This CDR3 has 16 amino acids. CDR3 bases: TGTGCCAGCTCACCACCGAACGTTAACCAACAAGAGACCCAGTACTTC. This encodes CASSPPNVNQQETQYF.

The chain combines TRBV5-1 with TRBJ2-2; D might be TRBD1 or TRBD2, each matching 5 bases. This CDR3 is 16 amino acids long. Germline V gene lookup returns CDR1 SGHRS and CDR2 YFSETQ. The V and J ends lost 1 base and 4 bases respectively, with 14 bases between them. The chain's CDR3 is CASSLRGSRGTGELFF. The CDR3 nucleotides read TGCGCCAGCAGCTTGAGGGGCTCACGGGGCACCGGGGAGCTGTTTTTT. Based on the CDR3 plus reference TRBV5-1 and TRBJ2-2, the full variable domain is KAGVTQTPRYLIKTRGQQVTLSCSPISGHRSVSWYQQTPGQGLQFLFEYFSETQRNKGNFPGRFSGRQFSNSRSEMNVSTLELGDSALYLCASSLRGSRGTGELFFGEGSRLTVL.

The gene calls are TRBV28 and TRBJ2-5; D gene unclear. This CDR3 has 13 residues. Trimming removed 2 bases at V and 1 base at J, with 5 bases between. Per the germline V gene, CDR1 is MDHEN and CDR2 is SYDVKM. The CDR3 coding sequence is TGTGCCAGCAGTTTACACAGCCAAGAGACCCAGTACTTC. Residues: CASSLHSQETQYF.

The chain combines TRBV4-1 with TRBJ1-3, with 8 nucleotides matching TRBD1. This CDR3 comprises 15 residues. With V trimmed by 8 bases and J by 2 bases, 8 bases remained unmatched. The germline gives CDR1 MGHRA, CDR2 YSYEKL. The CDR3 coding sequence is TGCGCCAGCTCAATAGGGACAGGTCCTGGAAACACCATATATTTT. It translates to CASSIGTGPGNTIYF.

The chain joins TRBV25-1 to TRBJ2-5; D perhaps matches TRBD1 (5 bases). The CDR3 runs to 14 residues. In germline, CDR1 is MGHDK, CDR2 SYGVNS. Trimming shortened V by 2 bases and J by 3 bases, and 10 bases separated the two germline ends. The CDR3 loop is CASSERQIKETQYF. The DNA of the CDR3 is TGTGCCAGCAGTGAACGACAGATTAAAGAGACCCAGTACTTC.

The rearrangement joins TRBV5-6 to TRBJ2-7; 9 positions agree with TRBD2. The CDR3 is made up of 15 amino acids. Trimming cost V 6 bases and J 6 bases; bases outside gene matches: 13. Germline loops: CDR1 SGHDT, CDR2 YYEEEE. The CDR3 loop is CASTLGGLALGEQYF. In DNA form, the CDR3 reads TGTGCCAGCACCCTCGGGGGACTAGCTTTAGGCGAGCAGTACTTC.

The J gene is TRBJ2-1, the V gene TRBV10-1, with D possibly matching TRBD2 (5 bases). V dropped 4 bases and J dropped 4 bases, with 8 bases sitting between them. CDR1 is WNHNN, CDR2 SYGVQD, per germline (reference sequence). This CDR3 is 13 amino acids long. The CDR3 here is CASSARAYNEQFF. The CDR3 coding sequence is TGCGCCAGCAGTGCGAGGGCTTACAATGAGCAGTTCTTC.

The CDR3 region is CASSPWDGDQPQHF. CDR3 coding DNA: TGTGCCAGCTCACCCTGGGACGGCGATCAGCCCCAGCATTTT. The genes are TRBV18 and TRBJ1-5; D might be TRBD1 (5 bases). This CDR3 region has 14 residues. The germline CDR1 and CDR2 sequences are KGHSH and LQKENI. V lost 3 bases and J 5 bases, leaving 11 bases between the germline ends.